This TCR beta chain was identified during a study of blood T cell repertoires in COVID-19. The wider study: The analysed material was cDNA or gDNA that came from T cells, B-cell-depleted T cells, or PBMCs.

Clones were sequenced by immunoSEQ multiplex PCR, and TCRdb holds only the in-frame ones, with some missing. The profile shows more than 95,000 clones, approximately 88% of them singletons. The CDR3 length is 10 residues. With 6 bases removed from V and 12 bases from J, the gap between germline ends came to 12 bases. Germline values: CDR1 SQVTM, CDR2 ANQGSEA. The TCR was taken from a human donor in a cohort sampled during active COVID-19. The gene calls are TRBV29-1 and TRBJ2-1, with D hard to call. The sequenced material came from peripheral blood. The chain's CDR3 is CSVHDIGQFF. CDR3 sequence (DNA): TGCAGCGTGCATGACATTGGGCAGTTCTTC.